What follows are 17 T cell receptor beta chains derived from one specimen sequenced in a study of blood T cell repertoires in COVID-19. Some clones are missing from TCRdb's copy, which holds only in-frame ones; the method was immunoSEQ multiplex PCR. This table holds more than 70,000 clones, 88% found once. Input material: peripheral blood. The receptors derive from a human donor in a cohort sampled during active COVID-19.

The J gene is TRBJ1-1, the V gene TRBV6-5; D might be TRBD1 (5 bases). The V gene lost 6 bases and the J gene lost 0 bases, with 14 bases spanning the gap. In germline, CDR1 is MNHEY, CDR2 SVGAGI. The CDR3 is 15 residues long. CDR3 nucleotides: TGTGCCAGCAGACCCCCGGGGGGGATGAACACTGAAGCTTTCTTT. Residues: CASRPPGGMNTEAFF.

This rearrangement joins TRBV5-8 to TRBJ2-3, with 12 positions matching TRBD1. The ends lost 0 bases at V and 10 bases at J; junction bases unmatched: 6. The CDR3 is 15 residues long. Germline CDR1 is SGHTS and CDR2 is YDEGEE. The CDR3 coding sequence is TGTGCCAGCAGCTTGGCCCCGGGACAGGGGGCTCCGCAGTATTTT. This translates into CASSLAPGQGAPQYF.

This rearrangement joins TRBV11-3 to TRBJ2-2; 10 bases match TRBD2. Germline V gene data show CDR1 as SGHNT and CDR2 as YENEEA. This CDR3 has 15 residues. V was pared by 8 bases and J by 6 bases, with 9 bases of the junction left unmatched. CDR3 nucleotide sequence: TGTGCCAGCGCCCCCACTAGCGGGGTGCCCGGGGAGCTGTTTTTT. Amino acid sequence: CASAPTSGVPGELFF.

The V and J genes are TRBV27 and TRBJ2-1; D might be TRBD2 (5 bases). Trimming shortened V by 2 bases and J by 5 bases, and 10 bases separated the two germline ends. The CDR3 runs to 14 residues. The germline gives CDR1 MNHEY, CDR2 SMNVEV (reference sequence). The chain's CDR3 is CASSLSTRDNEQFF. The CDR3 nucleotides are TGTGCCAGCAGTTTAAGCACTAGGGACAATGAGCAGTTCTTC.

The chain carries TRBV25-1 and TRBJ2-1; the match to TRBD2 covers 9 bases. CDR1 and CDR2 from the germline V gene are MGHDK and SYGVNS. The CDR3 has 18 amino acids. The V and J ends lost 5 bases and 0 bases, in that order; junction bases with no gene match: 11. The CDR3 loop reads CASSSFGGSGSSYNEQFF. CDR3 coding DNA: TGTGCCAGCAGTTCCTTCGGGGGTAGCGGGAGCTCCTACAATGAGCAGTTCTTC.

The chain recombines TRBV3-1 (or the pseudogene TRBV3-2) with TRBJ2-3, with 7 bases aligning to TRBD2. The CDR3 extends over 16 amino acids. CDR1 LGHDT and CDR2 YNNKEL come from the germline V gene (reference sequence). The trim removed 4 bases at V and 1 base at J, leaving 8 bases unmatched. CDR3: CASSPTRGVRTDTQYF. CDR3 DNA: TGTGCCAGCAGCCCGACCCGGGGGGTACGCACAGATACGCAGTATTTT.

The CDR3 DNA reads as TGTGCCAGCGGATCCTCCGGGAGTCCTAATGAAAAACTGTTTTTT. Its protein is CASGSSGSPNEKLFF. The gene calls are TRBV5-4 and TRBJ1-4, with D uncertain. The germline CDR1 and CDR2 sequences are SGHNT and YYREEE (reference sequence). Trimming cost V 7 bases and J 3 bases, with 16 bases left between them. This CDR3 is 15 amino acids long.

The rearrangement links TRBV6-1 to TRBJ1-3; D is unresolved. The length of the CDR3 is 17 residues. Per the germline V gene, CDR1 is MNHNS and CDR2 is SASEGT. Trimming stripped 1 base from V and 0 bases from J, with 13 bases between. The CDR3 sequence is CASSEVRSGLSGNTIYF. Here the CDR3 DNA reads TGTGCCAGCAGTGAAGTTCGCAGTGGACTCTCTGGAAACACCATATATTTT.

V is TRBV12-5 and J is TRBJ1-2, with D perhaps matching TRBD1 (5 bases). The CDR3 is 14 residues long. Trimming stripped 4 bases from V and 0 bases from J, with 9 bases between. Per the germline V gene, CDR1 is LGHNT and CDR2 is FRNRAP. The chain's CDR3 is CASGSDSTNYGYTF. CDR3 DNA: TGTGCTAGTGGTTCCGACAGCACTAACTATGGCTACACCTTC.

A single count supports this clone. This chain connects TRBV6-5 to TRBJ1-1; TRBD1 matches 9 bases. The junction had 6 bases not matched to a gene; V was cut back by 6 bases and J by 7 bases. Germline V gene data show CDR1 as MNHEY and CDR2 as SVGAGI. This CDR3 is 13 amino acids long. CDR3: CASSTGGKVEAFF. The CDR3 bases are TGTGCCAGCAGCACAGGGGGCAAGGTTGAAGCTTTCTTT.

V and J are TRBV12-5 and TRBJ1-2, with a tentative D call TRBD1 (5 bases). CDR1 is LGHNT and CDR2 is FRNRAP in the germline V gene. Trimming removed 6 bases at V and 3 bases at J, with 11 bases between. The CDR3 has 13 residues. The CDR3 sequence is CASGPDTYYGYTF. The CDR3 DNA reads TGTGCTAGTGGGCCGGACACCTACTATGGCTACACCTTC.

This chain joins TRBV5-8 and TRBJ2-5; 9 bases line up with TRBD1. The CDR3 sequence is 13 residues long. Germline CDR1 reads SGHTS; CDR2 reads YDEGEE. Germline trimming cut 3 bases from V and 5 bases from J; bases unmatched to any gene: 2. Written as DNA, the CDR3 is TGTGCCAGCAGCTCGACAGGGGGGGAGACCCAGTACTTC. This gives the protein CASSSTGGETQYF.

The rearrangement links TRBV4-1 to TRBJ2-7; the D gene is possibly TRBD1 (6 bases). From germline, CDR1 is MGHRA and CDR2 YSYEKL. The V and J ends lost 2 bases and 5 bases respectively, with 16 bases between them. CDR3 length equals 15 residues. Written as DNA, the CDR3 is TGCGCCAGCAGCCAAACAGGGCGCCAAGTGGACGAGCAGTACTTC. The encoded protein is CASSQTGRQVDEQYF.

The genes are TRBV6-5 and TRBJ2-5, with 9 bases aligning to TRBD1. Per the germline V gene, CDR1 is MNHEY and CDR2 is SVGAGI. After removal of 5 bases from V and 7 bases from J, the junction contained 8 bases not matched to a gene. This CDR3 has 14 residues. The DNA of the CDR3 is TGTGCCAGCAGTACCCCGGGACAGGGAGTGACCCAGTACTTC. Protein product: CASSTPGQGVTQYF.

The chain combines TRBV9 with TRBJ1-1; 7 bases match TRBD1. CDR3 size: 16 residues. The V segment lost 4 bases and the J segment 1 base; nucleotides outside the gene matches: 10. Germline V gives CDR1 SGDLS, CDR2 YYNGEE. The DNA of the CDR3 is TGTGCCAGCAGCCAAACCCAGGGGGTTACGAACACTGAAGCTTTCTTT. Amino acids: CASSQTQGVTNTEAFF.

This sequence joins TRBV7-8 and TRBJ2-1; tentative D call: TRBD2 (6 bases). The germline gives CDR1 SGHVS, CDR2 FQNEAQ. Trimming removed 7 bases at V and 5 bases at J, with 12 bases between. CDR3 length equals 13 residues. The CDR3 bases are TGTGCCAGCACGGACGGACTAAACAATGAGCAGTTCTTC. It encodes CASTDGLNNEQFF.

The DNA for the CDR3 is TGTGCCAGCAGTTCACAGGGGAACTATGGCTACACCTTC. Protein: CASSSQGNYGYTF. This chain links TRBV6-2 or TRBV6-3 with TRBJ1-2; 7 bases agree with TRBD1. Germline V gives CDR1 MNHEY, CDR2 SVGEGT. The CDR3 covers 13 residues. V lost 4 bases and J lost 2; bases outside the gene matches: 1.